Listed below are T cell receptor beta chains from one sample, sequenced in a study of graft-versus-host responses after intestinal transplantation. Sequencing used immunoSEQ multiplex PCR; TCRdb keeps in-frame clones, though not all of them. The data contain tens of thousands of clones, about 89% of them singletons. The sample in question was PBMCs, obtained approximately 97 weeks after intestinal transplant. These receptors came from a human patient who received an intestinal transplant, so some T cells may come from the graft donor. CDR3s include the opening cysteine and the closing phenylalanine or tryptophan. The D gene is left open where the match is weak. Rows give clone size only sometimes, using once, few, many, or a class for an expanded clone.

D gene	V gene	CDR3 length	J gene	clone size	CDR3 protein	CDR3 DNA
TRBD1	TRBV6-4	15	TRBJ1-5	-	CASSIVCRGDQPQHF	TGTGCCAGCAGTATAGTCTGCAGGGGGGATCAGCCCCAGCATTTT
TRBD2	TRBV7-8	16	TRBJ2-3	-	CASSGRLAGDTDTQYF	TGTGCCAGCAGCGGGAGACTAGCGGGGGACACAGATACGCAGTATTTT
-	TRBV12-5	12	TRBJ1-5	-	CASGLGNQPQHF	TGTGCTAGTGGTTTAGGGAATCAGCCCCAGCATTTT
TRBD1	TRBV19	13	TRBJ2-7	-	CASSIQGANEQYF	TGTGCCAGTAGTATCCAGGGGGCGAACGAGCAGTACTTC
-	TRBV5-1	12	TRBJ1-6	-	CASSLDYSPLHF	TGCGCCAGCAGCTTGGACTATTCACCCCTCCACTTT
-	TRBV15	13	TRBJ2-7	-	CATSRGQSEQQYF	TGTGCCACCAGCAGAGGGCAGAGCGAACAGCAGTACTTC
TRBD1	TRBV7-2	14	TRBJ1-2	-	CASSSGGRDYGYTF	TGTGCCAGCAGCTCAGGGGGGCGGGACTATGGCTACACCTTC
TRBD1	TRBV7-9	14	TRBJ1-1	-	CASSLGQGDTEAFF	TGTGCCAGCAGCTTAGGACAGGGGGACACTGAAGCTTTCTTT
TRBD2	TRBV18	13	TRBJ2-7	-	CASSLGYREGQYF	TGTGCCAGCTCGCTCGGTTATCGGGAGGGGCAGTACTTC
-	TRBV5-5	13	TRBJ2-1	-	CASSLEWTTEQFF	TGTGCCAGCAGCTTAGAGTGGACAACTGAGCAGTTCTTC
TRBD2	TRBV5-1	14	TRBJ2-7	-	CASSRGTSGDEQYF	TGCGCCAGCAGCCGGGGGACTAGCGGTGACGAGCAGTACTTC
-	TRBV5-4	13	TRBJ2-7	once	CASSWHGVYEQYF	TGTGCCAGCAGTTGGCACGGGGTATACGAGCAGTACTTC
TRBD2	TRBV6-5	15	TRBJ2-2	-	CASSSRGGDTGELFF	TGTGCCAGCAGTAGTCGGGGGGGCGACACCGGGGAGCTGTTTTTT
-	TRBV18	13	TRBJ1-1	-	CASSLGPNTEAFF	TGTGCCAGCTCACTCGGCCCGAACACTGAAGCTTTCTTT
-	TRBV2	16	TRBJ1-2	-	CASSEGLFSLNYGYTF	TGTGCCAGCAGTGAAGGTCTGTTTTCTCTTAACTATGGCTACACCTTC
-	TRBV19	11	TRBJ2-2	-	CASSIVGELFF	TGTGCCAGTAGTATAGTCGGGGAGCTGTTTTTT
TRBD2	TRBV19	17	TRBJ2-5	-	CASSIGTSVAGGETQYF	TGTGCCAGTAGTATAGGGACTAGTGTTGCGGGTGGGGAGACCCAGTACTTC
TRBD2	TRBV4-1	17	TRBJ2-1	-	CASSPPAERGAYNEQFF	TGCGCCAGCAGCCCCCCGGCCGAGCGGGGAGCCTACAATGAGCAGTTCTTC
-	TRBV28	13	TRBJ1-2	-	CASSLGGGYGYTF	TGTGCCAGCAGTTTGGGGGGCGGGTATGGCTACACCTTC
-	TRBV27	14	TRBJ2-3	-	CASSLYRETDTQYF	TGTGCCAGCAGTTTATACAGGGAGACAGATACGCAGTATTTT
-	TRBV7-8	15	TRBJ1-6	-	CASSLFSFSSSPLHF	TGTGCCAGCAGCTTATTTTCATTTAGCAGTTCACCCCTCCACTTT
TRBD2	TRBV7-8	16	TRBJ2-2	-	CASSFPVAGYTGELFF	TGTGCCAGCAGCTTCCCCGTAGCGGGGTACACCGGGGAGCTGTTTTTT
-	TRBV11-3	14	TRBJ2-1	-	CASSLIGSYNEQFF	TGTGCCAGCAGCTTAATAGGATCCTACAATGAGCAGTTCTTC
TRBD2	TRBV11-2	16	TRBJ2-1	-	CASSLDPGLGDNEQFF	TGTGCCAGCAGCTTAGATCCCGGACTAGGGGACAATGAGCAGTTCTTC
TRBD1	TRBV7-9	15	TRBJ1-6	-	CASSLGWDRNSPLHF	TGTGCCAGCAGCTTAGGCTGGGACAGAAATTCACCCCTCCACTTT